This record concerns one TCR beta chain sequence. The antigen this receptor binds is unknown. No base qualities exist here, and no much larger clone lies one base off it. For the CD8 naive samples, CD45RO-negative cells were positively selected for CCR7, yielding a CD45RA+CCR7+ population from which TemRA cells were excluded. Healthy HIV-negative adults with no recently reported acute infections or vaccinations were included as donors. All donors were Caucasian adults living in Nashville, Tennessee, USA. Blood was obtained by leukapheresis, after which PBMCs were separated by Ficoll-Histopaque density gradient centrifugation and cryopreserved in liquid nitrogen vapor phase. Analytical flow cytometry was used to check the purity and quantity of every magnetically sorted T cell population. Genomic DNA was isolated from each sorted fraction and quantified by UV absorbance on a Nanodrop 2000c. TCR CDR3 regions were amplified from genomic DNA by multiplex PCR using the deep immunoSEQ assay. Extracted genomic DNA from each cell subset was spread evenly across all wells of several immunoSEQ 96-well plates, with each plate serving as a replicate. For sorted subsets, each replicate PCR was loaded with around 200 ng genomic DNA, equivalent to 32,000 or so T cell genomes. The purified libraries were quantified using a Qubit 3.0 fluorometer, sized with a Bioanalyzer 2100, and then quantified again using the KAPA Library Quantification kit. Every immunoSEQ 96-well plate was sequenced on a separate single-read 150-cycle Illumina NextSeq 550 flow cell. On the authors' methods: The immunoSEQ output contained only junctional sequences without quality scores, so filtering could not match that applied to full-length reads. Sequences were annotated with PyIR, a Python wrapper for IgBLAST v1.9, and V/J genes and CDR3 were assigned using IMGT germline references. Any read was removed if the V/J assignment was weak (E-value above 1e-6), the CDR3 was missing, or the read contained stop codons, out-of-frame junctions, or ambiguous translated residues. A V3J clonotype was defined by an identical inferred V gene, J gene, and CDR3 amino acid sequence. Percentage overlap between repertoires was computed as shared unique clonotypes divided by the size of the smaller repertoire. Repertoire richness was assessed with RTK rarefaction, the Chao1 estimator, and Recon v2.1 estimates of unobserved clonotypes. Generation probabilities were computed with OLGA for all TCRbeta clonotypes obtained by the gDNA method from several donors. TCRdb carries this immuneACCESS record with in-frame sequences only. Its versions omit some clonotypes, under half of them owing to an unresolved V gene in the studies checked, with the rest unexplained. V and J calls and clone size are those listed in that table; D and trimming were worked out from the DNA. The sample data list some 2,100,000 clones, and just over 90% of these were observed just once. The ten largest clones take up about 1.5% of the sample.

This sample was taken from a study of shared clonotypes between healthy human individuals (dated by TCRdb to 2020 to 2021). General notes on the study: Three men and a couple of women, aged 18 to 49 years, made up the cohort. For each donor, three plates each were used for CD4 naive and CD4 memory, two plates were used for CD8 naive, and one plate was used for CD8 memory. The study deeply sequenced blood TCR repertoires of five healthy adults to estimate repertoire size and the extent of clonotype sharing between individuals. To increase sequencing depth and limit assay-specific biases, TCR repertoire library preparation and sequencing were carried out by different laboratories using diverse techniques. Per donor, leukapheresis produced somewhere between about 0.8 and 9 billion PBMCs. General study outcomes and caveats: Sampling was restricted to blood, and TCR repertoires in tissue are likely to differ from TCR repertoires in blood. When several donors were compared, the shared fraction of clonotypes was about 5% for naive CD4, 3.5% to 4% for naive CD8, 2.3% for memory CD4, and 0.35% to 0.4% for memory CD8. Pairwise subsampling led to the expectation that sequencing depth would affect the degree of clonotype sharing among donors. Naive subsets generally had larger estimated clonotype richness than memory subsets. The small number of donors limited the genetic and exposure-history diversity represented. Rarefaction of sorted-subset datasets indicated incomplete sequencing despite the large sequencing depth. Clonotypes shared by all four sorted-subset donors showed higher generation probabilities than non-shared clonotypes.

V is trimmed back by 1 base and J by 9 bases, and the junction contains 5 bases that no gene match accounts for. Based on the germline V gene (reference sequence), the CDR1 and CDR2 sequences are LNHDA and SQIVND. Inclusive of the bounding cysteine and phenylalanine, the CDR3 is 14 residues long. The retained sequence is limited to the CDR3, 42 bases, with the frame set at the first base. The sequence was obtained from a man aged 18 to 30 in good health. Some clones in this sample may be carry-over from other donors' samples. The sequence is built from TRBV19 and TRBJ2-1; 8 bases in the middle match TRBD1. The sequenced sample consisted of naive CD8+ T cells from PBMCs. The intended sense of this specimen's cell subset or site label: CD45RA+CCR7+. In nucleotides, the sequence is TGTGCCAGTAGTATAGTTCAGGGGGCTGTTGAGCAGTTCTTC. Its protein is CASSIVQGAVEQFF.